The clone carrying this TCR beta chain was counted many times. The antigen is not known. Amplification of TCR beta CDR3 regions used RNA as the template. Carried out on the TCR CDR3, a first-round RT-PCR used the HTBI primer set. TCRdb processed the multiplex PCR reads anew with MiXCR; each CDR3 protein has one entry. The sample contains about 590,000 distinct CDR3 sequences, 12% to 15% of which appear only once. For the diagnoses, clinical symptoms, serum thyroxine and TRAb, thyroid ultrasound and orbital computed tomography were used. Extraction of PBMCs used around 9.6 ml of fresh peripheral blood. V lost 4 bases to trimming and J lost 3 bases, with 10 bases between them. The length of the CDR3 is 13 residues. Germline values: CDR1 SNHLY, CDR2 FYNNEI. The data belong to a study of T cells in Graves' hyperthyroidism and ophthalmopathy. Study outcomes and limitations: Ophthalmopathy was separated from stable hyperthyroidism by a 13 V-J model. With a median lead of roughly 6.2 months before onset, the model predicted ophthalmopathy.

This receptor was identified in a woman aged 18 to 35 with Graves' ophthalmopathy. The sample was blood. This rearrangement joins TRBV2 to TRBJ2-7, with D unclear. Written as DNA, the CDR3 is TGTGCCAGCAGTGTGGAAGGAAACTACGAGCAGTACTTC. Translating gives CASSVEGNYEQYF.